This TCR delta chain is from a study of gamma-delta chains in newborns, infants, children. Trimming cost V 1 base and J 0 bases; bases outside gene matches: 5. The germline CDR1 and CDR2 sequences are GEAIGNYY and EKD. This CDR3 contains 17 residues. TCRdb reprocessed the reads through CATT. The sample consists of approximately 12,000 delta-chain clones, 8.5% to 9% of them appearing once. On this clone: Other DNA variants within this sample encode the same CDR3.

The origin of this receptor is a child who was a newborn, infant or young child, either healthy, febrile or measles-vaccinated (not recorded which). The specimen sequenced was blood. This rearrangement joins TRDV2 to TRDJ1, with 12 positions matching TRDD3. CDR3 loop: CACDTLLGDTYTDKLIF. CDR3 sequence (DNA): TGTGCCTGTGACACTCTTCTGGGGGATACGTACACCGATAAACTCATCTTT.